One sample yielded the 3 T cell receptor beta chains listed below, sequenced in a study of liver allograft versus peripheral blood T cells. Study in general: Intrahepatic T cell receptor repertoires from transplanted livers were compared against repertoires in recipients' peripheral blood.

TCRdb re-called the reads with MiXCR, one entry per CDR3 protein. The profile shows some 5,900 distinct CDR3 sequences, approximately 15% of them singletons. These receptor sequences come from a human patient who had a liver transplant. The graft donor may have contributed some T cells.

In its sample, this clonotype was seen a few times. V gene TRBV10-2 combines with J gene TRBJ1-5; D is undetermined. The CDR3 length is 13 residues. Trimming removed 4 bases at V and 4 bases at J, with 8 bases between. Germline V gives CDR1 WSHSY, CDR2 SAAADI. CDR3 DNA: TGCGCCAGCAGTGCCGACGGGAATCAGCCCCAGCATTTT. This sequence encodes CASSADGNQPQHF.

The chain links TRBV9 to TRBJ2-7, with D perhaps matching TRBD2 (6 bases). V lost 0 bases, J lost 2 bases, and 12 bases lay in between. The CDR3 is 15 residues long. Germline CDR1 reads SGDLS; CDR2 reads YYNGEE. The CDR3 here is CASSVVPGVTYEQYF. CDR3 DNA: TGTGCCAGCAGCGTAGTCCCGGGGGTCACCTACGAGCAGTACTTC.

This clonotype is classed as medium-sized. The chain links TRBV6-1 to TRBJ1-1, with 8 bases lining up with TRBD1. Germline CDR1 and CDR2: MNHNS and SASEGT. CDR3 length: 14 residues. V gave up 3 bases and J gave up 4 bases; unmatched junction bases: 4. CDR3 bases: TGTGCCAGCAGTGAGACAGGGGAGACCACTGAAGCTTTCTTT. Translated, it gives CASSETGETTEAFF.